This T cell receptor beta chain stems from a study of cytomegalovirus exposure and HLA in healthy donors. Across the whole study: In a later analysis, it was reported that the 110 or so validation repertoires had been produced on the same platform as the 500 to 750 repertoires belonging to the first cohort.

Data came from immunoSEQ multiplex PCR; TCRdb stores just in-frame clones and leaves some out. This table holds approximately 170,000 clones, about 90% found once. Separate from the 666-subject first cohort, the approximately 120-subject validation cohort was the one that the donors belonged to. The CDR3 covers 14 residues. Germline loops: CDR1 SEHNR, CDR2 FQNEAQ (reference sequence). Unmatched junction bases numbered 3, after V lost 3 bases and J lost 3 bases. The genes are TRBV7-9 and TRBJ2-7; TRBD1 matches 9 bases. The clonotype was recovered from a woman between 18 and 29 years old in good health and CMV-seropositive. The sequenced sample consisted of PBMCs. The CDR3 reads CASSFRDRDYEQYF. CDR3 DNA sequence: TGTGCCAGCAGCTTCCGGGACAGGGACTACGAGCAGTACTTC.